The sample holds a few counts of the clone carrying this T cell receptor beta chain. Its target is unknown. V lost 1 base, J lost 9 bases, and 9 bases stayed unmatched. Germline V lookup: CDR1 LGHDT, CDR2 YNNKEL (reference sequence). The CDR3 consists of 16 residues. This sample was taken from a study of human T cells and chemical hapten exposure. Overall study context: Largely, small differences in pooled library volume made per-sample TCR yields vary.

Via MiXCR, TCRdb re-called the RACE reads, giving one row per CDR3 protein. Here the sample spans 85,000 to 120,000 distinct CDR3 sequences, around 10% being singletons. Time point of the sample: pre-sensitization, week 0. Treatment indicated: therapeutic diphenylcyclopropenone sensitization with weekly scalp DPC. Study results and caveats: It should be noted that donors had alopecia, so their immune response may differ from healthy people's.

This TCR was sampled from a woman aged 45-65 years with alopecia areata. Some clones in this sample may be carry-over from other donors' samples. The chain has TRBV3-1 and TRBJ2-3; 11 bases are a match to TRBD2. This sample comprised whole blood, obtained in connection with sensitization to the hapten diphenylcyclopropenone (DPC). The CDR3 nucleotides are TGTGCCAGCAGCCAAGGACTAGCGGGGTCGGCGGGGACGCAGTATTTT. It encodes CASSQGLAGSAGTQYF.